This TCR beta chain was retrieved from a study of shared clonotypes between healthy human individuals. Trimming cost V 5 bases and J 0 bases; bases outside gene matches: 20. CDR3 length: 20 residues. Per germline, CDR1 MDHEN and CDR2 SYDVKM. Some clones are missing from TCRdb's copy, which holds only in-frame ones; the method was immunoSEQ multiplex PCR. The repertoire holds 2,500,000 or so clones, with 80% to 95% as singletons. The sequenced material came from naive CD4+ T cells from PBMCs. The subset here: CD45RA+ positively selected. This TCR was sampled from a man younger than 35 in good health. Some clones in this sample may be carry-over from other donors' samples. This chain joins TRBV28 and TRBJ2-3; TRBD2 agrees at 7 bases. Here the CDR3 reads CASSAAGWLAVPSSTDTQYF. CDR3 DNA sequence: TGTGCCAGCAGTGCCGCCGGATGGCTAGCGGTCCCCTCTAGCACAGATACGCAGTATTTT.